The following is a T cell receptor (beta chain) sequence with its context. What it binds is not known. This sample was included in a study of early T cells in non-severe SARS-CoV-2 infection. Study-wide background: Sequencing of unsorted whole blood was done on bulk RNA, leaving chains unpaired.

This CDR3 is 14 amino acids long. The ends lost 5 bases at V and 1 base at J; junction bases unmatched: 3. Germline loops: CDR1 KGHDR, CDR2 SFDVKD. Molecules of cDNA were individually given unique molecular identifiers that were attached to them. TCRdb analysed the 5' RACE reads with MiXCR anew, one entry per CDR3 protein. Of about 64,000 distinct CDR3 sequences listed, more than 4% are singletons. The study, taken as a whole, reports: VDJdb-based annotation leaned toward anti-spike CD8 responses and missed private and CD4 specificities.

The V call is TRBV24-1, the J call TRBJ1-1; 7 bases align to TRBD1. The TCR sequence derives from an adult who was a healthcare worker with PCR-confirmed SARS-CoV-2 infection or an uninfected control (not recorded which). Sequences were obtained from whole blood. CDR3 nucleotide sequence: TGTGCCACCAGTGGCGGGACAGCGAACACTGAAGCTTTCTTT. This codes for CATSGGTANTEAFF.